This TCR beta chain was retrieved from a study of blood T cell repertoires in COVID-19. Overall study context: The United States, Italy and Spain were the sources of the acute and convalescent COVID-19 samples.

How the authors handled the data: Amplification of reference gene primers provided the estimated nucleated cell counts. The repertoire was sequenced with immunoSEQ multiplex PCR; TCRdb's copy has only in-frame clones and lacks some. D and trimming come from the DNA, and the V and J calls and clone size come from that table. The table shows 140,000 to 150,000 clones, with roughly 89% occurring only once. This CDR3 spans 13 amino acids. CDR1 is MNHEY and CDR2 is SMNVEV in the germline V gene (reference sequence). The V end lost 0 bases, the J end lost 7 bases, and 9 bases lay between the germline ends.

The sequence was obtained from a woman in her forties or fifties with active or convalescent COVID-19. The sequencing sample was made of peripheral blood. This chain joins TRBV27 and TRBJ1-1, with unresolved D. CDR3 amino acids: CASSLSWGGEAFF. The CDR3, as DNA: TGTGCCAGCAGTTTATCCTGGGGAGGTGAAGCTTTCTTT.